The 27 T cell receptor beta chains in this list originate from one sample, sequenced in a study of T-cell memory formation after mild COVID-19. Each CDR3 protein gets one entry after TCRdb re-called the 5' RACE reads with MiXCR. The data show roughly 220,000 distinct CDR3 sequences, about 9.2% seen once. The sequenced material came from PBMCs or a T cell subset sorted from them (not recorded which). The receptor set was obtained from a man in his late teens or twenties who had mild COVID-19 (a few samples of this study predate the infection). Cell type and time point are not known.

The table lists this clonotype with a few counts. J is TRBJ1-1 and V is TRBV12-3 or TRBV12-4; perhaps TRBD1 as D (6 bases). This CDR3 comprises 12 residues. V was trimmed by 5 bases and J by 7 bases, leaving 11 bases between them. The CDR3, as DNA: TGTGCCAGCAGTCCTCAGGGGTTTGAAGCTTTCTTT. Translating it yields CASSPQGFEAFF.

The chain couples TRBV5-5 to TRBJ1-2; D not certain. V lost 0 bases to trimming and J lost 8 bases, with 11 bases between them. The CDR3 contains 13 residues. Germline CDR1 and CDR2: SGHKS and YYEKEE (reference sequence). In nucleotides, the CDR3 is TGTGCCAGCAGCTTGGCCGGGGATGGAGGCTACACCTTC. This codes for CASSLAGDGGYTF. Combining the CDR3 with reference TRBV5-5 and TRBJ1-2 gives the whole variable domain DAGVTQSPTHLIKTRGQQVTLRCSPISGHKSVSWYQQVLGQGPQFIFQYYEKEERGRGNFPDRFSARQFPNYSSELNVNALLLGDSALYLCASSLAGDGGYTFGSGTRLTVV.

In this sample, this clonotype turned up a few times. This chain links TRBV29-1 with TRBJ1-5; TRBD1 agrees at 10 bases. Per germline, CDR1 SQVTM and CDR2 ANQGSEA. Trimming removed 7 bases from V and 5 bases from J; junction bases left unmatched: 2. The CDR3 covers 12 residues. CDR3 in DNA: TGCAGCGCCGGGACAGGGGATCAGCCCCAGCATTTT. Its protein is CSAGTGDQPQHF.

This clonotype was seen a few times. V gene TRBV2 combines with J gene TRBJ2-1; TRBD2 agrees at 7 bases. This CDR3 has 13 residues. Germline trimming cut 8 bases from V and 5 bases from J; bases unmatched to any gene: 6. Germline assignment: CDR1 SNHLY and CDR2 FYNNEI. The CDR3 region has the DNA TGTGCCAGCGGGACTACTTCCGACAATGAGCAGTTCTTC. Amino acid sequence: CASGTTSDNEQFF.

This clonotype came up a few times. The chain couples TRBV11-2 to TRBJ2-5; D perhaps matches TRBD2 (7 bases). Germline V CDR1 and CDR2: SGHAT, FQNNGV. V was trimmed by 1 base and J by 7 bases, leaving 16 bases between them. CDR3 length equals 15 residues. CDR3 in DNA: TGTGCCAGCAGCTTAGTAGCAGGGCGGGGGCGGACCCAGTACTTC. Amino acids: CASSLVAGRGRTQYF.

A few counts support this clonotype. The chain joins TRBV27 to TRBJ1-5; weak D call: TRBD1 (5 bases). CDR1 and CDR2 from the germline V gene are MNHEY and SMNVEV (reference sequence). The CDR3 consists of 15 residues. Trimming pared 2 bases from V and 2 bases from J, leaving 10 bases between. The DNA for the CDR3 is TGTGCCAGCAGTTTAAGGGGTTGGGGCAATCAGCCCCAGCATTTT. It encodes CASSLRGWGNQPQHF.

The table lists this clonotype with many counts. The chain joins TRBV12-3 or TRBV12-4 to TRBJ2-3; D is unresolved. Trimming cost V 1 base and J 8 bases, with 13 bases left between them. The CDR3 totals 14 residues. The CDR3 loop reads CASSLEGQLGTQYF. In nucleotides, the CDR3 is TGTGCCAGCAGTTTAGAAGGGCAACTGGGTACGCAGTATTTT.

This clonotype appeared a few times. The V and J genes are TRBV29-1 and TRBJ1-1; D is unclear. V lost 4 bases and J 4 bases, leaving 10 bases between the germline ends. The CDR3 covers 12 residues. CDR1 SQVTM and CDR2 ANQGSEA come from the germline V gene. CDR3 in amino acids: CSVVGGSTEAFF. In DNA form, the CDR3 reads TGCAGCGTTGTTGGTGGGAGCACTGAAGCTTTCTTT.

On this clonotype: This may come from a read error, since a much larger clone is one base off. The CDR3 DNA sequence: TGTGCCAGCAGTTACTCGGGGGGGGGCCAATCTGAGCAGTTCTTC. Translated, it gives CASSYSGGGQSEQFF. V gene TRBV6-5 combines with J gene TRBJ2-1; weak D call: TRBD2 (7 bases). Germline assignment: CDR1 MNHEY and CDR2 SVGAGI. Trimming shortened V by 0 bases and J by 9 bases, and 15 bases separated the two germline ends. The CDR3 length is 15 residues.

The V and J genes are TRBV15 and TRBJ1-6; no reliable D call. The CDR3 is 14 amino acids. The germline V gene encodes CDR1 LNHNV and CDR2 YYDKDF (reference sequence). Trimming left V 0 bases short and J 8 bases short, with 8 bases between. CDR3 DNA: TGTGCCACCAGCAGAGATACGGCGGATTCACCCCTCCACTTT. Its translation: CATSRDTADSPLHF.

In its sample, this clonotype was seen many times. V and J are TRBV7-2 and TRBJ2-4, with D possibly being TRBD1 (5 bases). The CDR3 consists of 14 residues. From germline, CDR1 is SGHTA and CDR2 FQGNSA. Trimming shortened V by 2 bases and J by 5 bases, and 10 bases separated the two germline ends. The CDR3 sequence is CASSLSRAQNIQYF. The DNA for the CDR3 is TGTGCCAGCAGCTTAAGCAGGGCCCAAAACATTCAGTACTTC.

The sample holds one count of this clonotype. The genes are TRBV5-1 and TRBJ2-5; 10 positions agree with TRBD2. The assigned J gene may be wrong: the sequence end matches TRBJ2-1 better. CDR3 size: 16 residues. Germline lookup yields CDR1 SGHRS and CDR2 YFSETQ. CDR3 in DNA: TGCGCCAGCAGCTTGGCTCCAGCGGGGGGGCTTAATGAGCAGTTCTTC. Amino acids: CASSLAPAGGLNEQFF.

The table lists this clonotype with a few counts. The J gene is TRBJ1-3, the V gene TRBV5-1; no firm D call. CDR1 is SGHRS and CDR2 is YFSETQ in the germline V gene. The ends were cut back, 0 bases at V and 4 bases at J, with 5 bases in the middle. The CDR3 has 13 residues. The chain's CDR3 is CASSLVGGNTIYF. DNA of the CDR3: TGCGCCAGCAGCTTGGTCGGCGGAAACACCATATATTTT.

This clonotype was counted between two and nine times. This chain connects TRBV9 to TRBJ2-3; 7 bases agree with TRBD2. The germline V gene has CDR1 SGDLS and CDR2 YYNGEE. The CDR3 runs 15 residues. V lost 3 bases and J lost 2; bases outside the gene matches: 6. The CDR3 DNA sequence: TGTGCCAGCAGCGAGGGAGGGAGATACACAGATACGCAGTATTTT. Translation gives CASSEGGRYTDTQYF. The full variable domain, in which reference TRBV9 and TRBJ2-3 provide the parts outside the CDR3, is DSGVTQTPKHLITATGQRVTLRCSPRSGDLSVYWYQQSLDQGLQFLIQYYNGEERAKGNILERFSAQQFPDLHSELNLSSLELGDSALYFCASSEGGRYTDTQYFGPGTRLTVL.

The V call is TRBV6-5, the J call TRBJ1-4, with 7 positions matching TRBD1. Looked up from germline, CDR1 is MNHEY and CDR2 is SVGAGI. V shed 5 bases, J shed 8 bases, and the junction held 11 bases outside the gene matches. The CDR3 runs 15 residues. The CDR3 is CASSHDRDGGEKLFF. In DNA form, the CDR3 reads TGTGCCAGCAGTCACGACAGGGACGGGGGAGAAAAACTGTTTTTT.

V usage is TRBV4-1 and J usage is TRBJ1-4, with D maybe TRBD1 (6 bases). Germline V CDR1 and CDR2: MGHRA, YSYEKL. The V and J ends lost 5 bases and 10 bases respectively, with 20 bases between them. The CDR3 is 15 residues long. The CDR3 nucleotides read TGCGCCAGCAGCGCAGGGACAAGCCGATGGGGAAAACTGTTTTTT. Amino acids: CASSAGTSRWGKLFF.

This clonotype was picked up a small number of times. The rearrangement joins TRBV7-2 to TRBJ2-4; TRBD1 agrees at 10 bases. This CDR3 comprises 16 residues. Germline V gene data show CDR1 as SGHTA and CDR2 as FQGNSA. J gave up 8 bases and V 1 base, and 8 bases lay outside the gene matches. Written as DNA, the CDR3 is TGTGCCAGCAGCTTAGGACAGGGGGCAATTGGAGACATTCAGTACTTC. As protein: CASSLGQGAIGDIQYF.

The chain links TRBV7-3 to TRBJ2-3; D may be TRBD2 (5 bases). The germline V and J ends were trimmed by 6 bases and 5 bases, with 15 bases remaining between them. Germline assignment: CDR1 SGHTA and CDR2 FQGTGA. There are 14 residues in the CDR3. The CDR3 sequence is CASSTTPRVDTQYF. In nucleotides, the CDR3 is TGTGCCAGCAGTACCACCCCGAGGGTAGATACGCAGTATTTT.

This clonotype appeared a few times. The rearrangement joins TRBV7-2 to TRBJ1-5; D call uncertain. The CDR3 spans 13 residues. Germline V lookup: CDR1 SGHTA, CDR2 FQGNSA. V lost 5 bases and J lost 5, with 10 bases in between. CDR3 DNA sequence: TGTGCCAGCAGCACCGGACGGGATCAGCCCCAGCATTTT. This translates into CASSTGRDQPQHF.

The chain uses TRBV11-2 and TRBJ2-7; D uncertain. Trimming stripped 1 base from V and 0 bases from J, with 7 bases between. Germline V gene data show CDR1 as SGHAT and CDR2 as FQNNGV. The CDR3 loop spans 14 amino acids. The DNA for the CDR3 is TGTGCCAGCAGCTTAGTCTCGTACTCCTACGAGCAGTACTTC. It encodes CASSLVSYSYEQYF.

This clonotype turned up a few times. The chain couples TRBV5-1 to TRBJ2-1, with D tentatively TRBD1 (7 bases). Germline CDR1 is SGHRS and CDR2 is YFSETQ. V was clipped by 4 bases and J by 2 bases, with 13 bases between them. This CDR3 comprises 15 residues. The chain's CDR3 is CASSPDRTTYNEQFF. CDR3 sequence (DNA): TGCGCCAGCAGCCCGGACAGGACTACCTACAATGAGCAGTTCTTC.

This clonotype was seen a handful of times. The chain employs TRBV12-3 or TRBV12-4 and TRBJ1-2, with 11 nucleotides matching TRBD1. This CDR3 contains 14 residues. J lost 7 bases, V lost 6 bases, and 7 bases had no gene match. The CDR3 coding sequence is TGTGCCAGCAGCAAAGGACAGGGGGCAAGTGGCTACACCTTC. The encoded protein is CASSKGQGASGYTF.

The rearrangement uses TRBV4-3 and TRBJ2-5; 7 nucleotides agree with TRBD1. This CDR3 has 15 residues. Germline V gene lookup returns CDR1 LGHNA and CDR2 YSLEER. J gave up 2 bases and V 1 base, and 4 bases lay outside the gene matches. As DNA, the CDR3 is TGCGCCAGCAGCCAAGCCGGGACAGAACAAGAGACCCAGTACTTC. Its translation is CASSQAGTEQETQYF.

This clonotype was picked up a small number of times. CDR3 loop: CASSQGGQPNIQYF. The CDR3 nucleotides read TGCGCCAGCAGCCAAGGGGGACAGCCAAACATTCAGTACTTC. The V and J genes are TRBV4-1 and TRBJ2-4, with 7 bases lining up with TRBD1. This CDR3 is built from 14 residues. V lost 1 base and J lost 6; bases outside the gene matches: 3. Germline lookup yields CDR1 MGHRA and CDR2 YSYEKL.

This chain connects TRBV5-1 to TRBJ2-3; D possibly corresponds to TRBD2 (7 bases). CDR1 is SGHRS and CDR2 is YFSETQ in the germline V gene. V lost 4 bases and J lost 2, with 20 bases in between. The CDR3 is 17 amino acids. CDR3 DNA sequence: TGCGCCAGCAGCCCCCAAGGCAGGGCGGGGGCCACAGATACGCAGTATTTT. Translating gives CASSPQGRAGATDTQYF.

The chain joins TRBV12-3 or TRBV12-4 to TRBJ2-2, with TRBD1 as a possible D gene (5 bases). CDR3 length: 14 residues. V lost 6 bases, J lost 8 bases, and 16 bases lay in between. CDR3 DNA sequence: TGTGCCAGCAGCCCACGGACACGGGCGGGGGAGCTGTTTTTT. It specifies CASSPRTRAGELFF.

V is TRBV28 and J is TRBJ1-5; no reliable D call. The CDR3 loop spans 13 amino acids. CDR1 MDHEN and CDR2 SYDVKM come from the germline V gene. V was shortened by 3 bases and J by 4 bases, with 7 bases between the two germline ends. CDR3 bases: TGTGCCAGCAGTTTCGTCCAGAATCAGCCCCAGCATTTT. Translated: CASSFVQNQPQHF.